This entry concerns a single T cell receptor (beta chain). Some clones are missing from TCRdb's copy, which holds only in-frame ones; the method was immunoSEQ multiplex PCR. The sample shows approximately 74,000 clones, under 95% of them seen only once. This record belongs to a study of OX40 agonist ivuxolimab in advanced cancers. Here the sequenced sample was CD4+ or CD8+ T cells sorted from blood, taken in a trial of the OX40 agonist ivuxolimab. This clonotype originated in an adult with an advanced solid tumor such as melanoma, head and neck, liver or kidney cancer.

The CDR3 bases are TGTGCCAGCAGTCCCGCCCTGGGGTTAGCGCTTTCCTACGAGCAGTACTTC. It is translated as CASSPALGLALSYEQYF. The chain is built from TRBV27 and TRBJ2-7; D may be TRBD2 (5 bases). From germline, CDR1 is MNHEY and CDR2 SMNVEV (reference sequence). V was cut by 5 bases and J by 1 base, with 21 bases left in between. The CDR3 runs 17 residues.